The rows below give T cell receptor beta chains drawn from one sample of a study of blood T cell repertoires in COVID-19. TCRdb keeps only in-frame clones here, not all; method: immunoSEQ multiplex PCR. The sample consists of 250,000 to 300,000 clones, 75% to 90% of them appearing once. Sequencing input: PBMCs or T cells enriched from blood (not recorded which). All receptors derive from a woman in her fifties or sixties who had recovered from COVID-19. CDR3s include the opening cysteine and the closing phenylalanine or tryptophan. D genes are given only for firm matches. Some rows mark clone size as missing; the rest say once, few, many or name a class of expanded clone.

j_gene: TRBJ2-7; d_gene: TRBD1; v_gene: TRBV28; abundance: -; CDR3aa: CASRIDRGAPYEQYF; CDR3nt: TGTGCCAGCAGGATAGACAGGGGTGCGCCCTACGAGCAGTACTTC
j_gene: TRBJ1-5; d_gene: -; v_gene: TRBV6-2/TRBV6-3; abundance: -; CDR3aa: CASSDTGPRQPQHF; CDR3nt: TGTGCCAGCAGTGACACAGGGCCTCGACAGCCCCAGCATTTT
j_gene: TRBJ1-6; d_gene: -; v_gene: TRBV4-2; abundance: -; CDR3aa: CASSQGALSRASPLHF; CDR3nt: TGTGCCAGCAGCCAAGGGGCCTTAAGTCGTGCTTCACCCCTCCACTTT
j_gene: TRBJ1-1; d_gene: -; v_gene: TRBV28; abundance: -; CDR3aa: CASSLRGGNTEAFF; CDR3nt: TGTGCCAGCAGTTTGAGGGGAGGGAACACTGAAGCTTTCTTT
j_gene: TRBJ1-2; d_gene: TRBD1; v_gene: TRBV5-6; abundance: -; CDR3aa: CASSLTGGGYTF; CDR3nt: TGTGCCAGCAGCCTGACAGGGGGCGGCTACACCTTC
j_gene: TRBJ1-1; d_gene: TRBD1; v_gene: TRBV6-5; abundance: once; CDR3aa: CASSQGQINTEAFF; CDR3nt: TGTGCCAGCAGTCAGGGACAGATAAACACTGAAGCTTTCTTT
j_gene: TRBJ2-5; d_gene: -; v_gene: TRBV5-5; abundance: -; CDR3aa: CASSLVGLPETQYF; CDR3nt: TGTGCCAGCAGCTTGGTTGGTCTACCCGAGACCCAGTACTTC
j_gene: TRBJ2-7; d_gene: -; v_gene: TRBV28; abundance: -; CDR3aa: CASRPEEGGEQYF; CDR3nt: TGTGCCAGCAGGCCCGAGGAGGGAGGCGAGCAGTACTTC
j_gene: TRBJ2-2; d_gene: -; v_gene: TRBV6-7; abundance: -; CDR3aa: CASSDPQQGLHGELFF; CDR3nt: TGTGCCAGCAGTGACCCGCAACAGGGTTTACACGGGGAGCTGTTTTTT
j_gene: TRBJ2-5; d_gene: -; v_gene: TRBV5-5; abundance: -; CDR3aa: CASSLSGGGETQYF; CDR3nt: TGTGCCAGCAGCTTGTCTGGGGGCGGGGAGACCCAGTACTTC
j_gene: TRBJ2-4; d_gene: -; v_gene: TRBV5-6; abundance: -; CDR3aa: CASSLGIFADIQYF; CDR3nt: TGTGCCAGCAGCTTGGGTATATTTGCGGACATTCAGTACTTC
j_gene: TRBJ2-7; d_gene: -; v_gene: TRBV11-2; abundance: -; CDR3aa: CASSLGVYYEQYF; CDR3nt: TGTGCCAGCAGCTTGGGCGTCTACTACGAGCAGTACTTC
j_gene: TRBJ2-6; d_gene: -; v_gene: TRBV10-3; abundance: once; CDR3aa: CAIREGDRPRRANVLTF; CDR3nt: TGTGCCATCAGGGAAGGCGACAGGCCTCGTAGGGCCAACGTCCTGACTTTC
j_gene: TRBJ1-4; d_gene: TRBD1; v_gene: TRBV7-2; abundance: -; CDR3aa: CASSLSLSGGEKLFF; CDR3nt: TGTGCCAGCAGCTTAAGCCTGTCAGGGGGTGAAAAACTGTTTTTT
j_gene: TRBJ2-7; d_gene: TRBD2; v_gene: TRBV5-5; abundance: few; CDR3aa: CASSWSGAGGTGEQYF; CDR3nt: TGTGCCAGCAGCTGGTCCGGGGCGGGAGGAACGGGGGAGCAGTACTTC
j_gene: TRBJ1-5; d_gene: -; v_gene: TRBV7-2; abundance: -; CDR3aa: CASSLAVLGSQPQHF; CDR3nt: TGTGCCAGCAGCTTAGCTGTTTTGGGGAGCCAGCCCCAGCATTTT
j_gene: TRBJ2-7; d_gene: TRBD2; v_gene: TRBV7-9; abundance: -; CDR3aa: CASSLAGDYEQYF; CDR3nt: TGTGCCAGCAGTCTAGCGGGAGATTACGAGCAGTACTTC
j_gene: TRBJ1-6; d_gene: -; v_gene: TRBV25-1; abundance: -; CDR3aa: CASSEDKADYNSPLHF; CDR3nt: TGTGCCAGCAGTGAGGACAAGGCTGACTATAATTCACCCCTCCACTTT
j_gene: TRBJ2-1; d_gene: TRBD1; v_gene: TRBV28; abundance: -; CDR3aa: CVSLTGAERVF; CDR3nt: TGTGTCTCCCTAACAGGGGCGGAACGGGTCTTC
j_gene: TRBJ2-1; d_gene: TRBD2; v_gene: TRBV4-1; abundance: -; CDR3aa: CASSKGLAGRDEQFF; CDR3nt: TGCGCCAGCAGCAAGGGACTAGCGGGGAGAGATGAGCAGTTCTTC
j_gene: TRBJ2-1; d_gene: TRBD2; v_gene: TRBV2; abundance: -; CDR3aa: CASSWTSGNSYNEQFF; CDR3nt: TGTGCCAGCAGTTGGACTAGCGGGAACTCCTACAATGAGCAGTTCTTC
j_gene: TRBJ2-3; d_gene: TRBD1; v_gene: TRBV3-1/TRBV3-2; abundance: -; CDR3aa: CASSQGTGSTDTQYF; CDR3nt: TGTGCCAGCAGCCAAGGGACAGGTAGCACAGATACGCAGTATTTT
j_gene: TRBJ2-7; d_gene: -; v_gene: TRBV3-1/TRBV3-2; abundance: -; CDR3aa: CASSQDFSSYEQYF; CDR3nt: TGTGCCAGCAGCCAAGACTTCAGCTCCTACGAGCAGTACTTC
j_gene: TRBJ2-7; d_gene: -; v_gene: TRBV7-8; abundance: -; CDR3aa: CASGSDSPGDEQYF; CDR3nt: TGTGCCAGCGGATCCGACAGCCCTGGGGATGAGCAGTACTTC
j_gene: TRBJ2-7; d_gene: TRBD1; v_gene: TRBV18; abundance: -; CDR3aa: CASSPYPGQGSYEQYF; CDR3nt: TGTGCCAGCTCACCGTATCCGGGACAGGGTTCCTACGAGCAGTACTTC
j_gene: TRBJ1-2; d_gene: TRBD1; v_gene: TRBV19; abundance: -; CDR3aa: CASSIGQGAGYTF; CDR3nt: TGTGCCAGTAGTATCGGACAGGGGGCGGGCTACACCTTC
j_gene: TRBJ1-5; d_gene: TRBD1; v_gene: TRBV19; abundance: few; CDR3aa: CASMSRDRVQPQHF; CDR3nt: TGTGCCAGTATGTCGAGAGACAGGGTGCAGCCCCAGCATTTT
j_gene: TRBJ2-1; d_gene: -; v_gene: TRBV29-1; abundance: -; CDR3aa: CSVDQGFVNEQFF; CDR3nt: TGCAGCGTTGACCAGGGGTTCGTCAATGAGCAGTTCTTC
j_gene: TRBJ1-6; d_gene: TRBD1; v_gene: TRBV10-3; abundance: -; CDR3aa: CAISDSGGGSPLHF; CDR3nt: TGTGCCATCAGTGATTCAGGGGGTGGTTCACCCCTCCACTTT
j_gene: TRBJ2-1; d_gene: -; v_gene: TRBV7-2; abundance: -; CDR3aa: CASSLAGVRYNEQFF; CDR3nt: TGTGCCAGCAGCTTAGCGGGAGTGAGGTACAATGAGCAGTTCTTC
j_gene: TRBJ1-2; d_gene: -; v_gene: TRBV4-2; abundance: once; CDR3aa: CASSQDRGAFDGYTF; CDR3nt: TGTGCCAGCAGCCAAGACCGGGGGGCGTTTGATGGCTACACCTTC
j_gene: TRBJ2-7; d_gene: -; v_gene: TRBV28; abundance: -; CDR3aa: CASSTPQGWTEQYF; CDR3nt: TGTGCCAGCAGCACTCCTCAGGGCTGGACCGAGCAGTACTTC
j_gene: TRBJ1-3; d_gene: -; v_gene: TRBV5-1; abundance: -; CDR3aa: CASSLDGHSGNTIYF; CDR3nt: TGCGCCAGCAGCCTTGACGGACACTCTGGAAACACCATATATTTT
j_gene: TRBJ1-3; d_gene: -; v_gene: TRBV2; abundance: -; CDR3aa: CASSQPWGLVDTIYF; CDR3nt: TGTGCCAGCAGTCAACCCTGGGGACTAGTGGACACCATATATTTT
j_gene: TRBJ2-5; d_gene: TRBD1; v_gene: TRBV28; abundance: -; CDR3aa: CASSSPGTEETQYF; CDR3nt: TGTGCCAGCAGTTCGCCCGGGACAGAAGAGACCCAGTACTTC
j_gene: TRBJ2-2; d_gene: TRBD2; v_gene: TRBV13; abundance: -; CDR3aa: CASSSVSGRAVELFF; CDR3nt: TGTGCCAGCAGCTCCGTTAGCGGGAGGGCGGTGGAGCTGTTTTTT
j_gene: TRBJ1-1; d_gene: TRBD1; v_gene: TRBV19; abundance: -; CDR3aa: CASSPRTGKDTEAFF; CDR3nt: TGTGCCAGTAGTCCGAGGACAGGGAAGGACACTGAAGCTTTCTTT
j_gene: TRBJ2-7; d_gene: -; v_gene: TRBV19; abundance: -; CDR3aa: CASSTRGSSYEQYF; CDR3nt: TGTGCCAGTAGCACCAGGGGCAGCTCCTACGAGCAGTACTTC
j_gene: TRBJ1-1; d_gene: -; v_gene: TRBV2; abundance: -; CDR3aa: CASSEAEPWQNTEAFF; CDR3nt: TGTGCCAGCAGTGAAGCAGAACCATGGCAGAACACTGAAGCTTTCTTT
j_gene: TRBJ2-7; d_gene: TRBD1; v_gene: TRBV9; abundance: -; CDR3aa: CASQGTGRYEQYF; CDR3nt: TGTGCCAGCCAAGGGACAGGGAGGTACGAGCAGTACTTC
j_gene: TRBJ2-3; d_gene: TRBD2; v_gene: TRBV30; abundance: -; CDR3aa: CAWSFSWTSGRTDTQYF; CDR3nt: TGTGCCTGGAGTTTCTCCTGGACTAGCGGGAGAACAGATACGCAGTATTTT
j_gene: TRBJ2-1; d_gene: TRBD2; v_gene: TRBV9; abundance: -; CDR3aa: CASTPLGLGGFNEQFF; CDR3nt: TGTGCCAGCACTCCCCTGGGACTAGGGGGTTTCAATGAGCAGTTCTTC
j_gene: TRBJ1-3; d_gene: -; v_gene: TRBV18; abundance: -; CDR3aa: CASSQHVLDTIYF; CDR3nt: TGTGCCAGCTCACAACACGTCTTGGACACCATATATTTT
j_gene: TRBJ1-6; d_gene: TRBD1; v_gene: TRBV9; abundance: -; CDR3aa: CASTLDRGNSPLHF; CDR3nt: TGTGCCAGCACTCTGGACAGGGGTAATTCACCCCTCCACTTT
j_gene: TRBJ1-3; d_gene: -; v_gene: TRBV3-1/TRBV3-2; abundance: few; CDR3aa: CASSQDWASGNTIYF; CDR3nt: TGTGCCAGCAGCCAAGATTGGGCCTCTGGAAACACCATATATTTT
j_gene: TRBJ1-5; d_gene: -; v_gene: TRBV19; abundance: few; CDR3aa: CASSALRGADNQPQHF; CDR3nt: TGTGCCAGTAGTGCCCTTCGCGGGGCTGACAATCAGCCCCAGCATTTT
j_gene: TRBJ1-2; d_gene: TRBD1; v_gene: TRBV27; abundance: -; CDR3aa: CASSLGPPGGIYGYTF; CDR3nt: TGTGCCAGCAGTTTAGGGCCCCCAGGGGGTATCTATGGCTACACCTTC
j_gene: TRBJ1-2; d_gene: -; v_gene: TRBV11-2; abundance: many; CDR3aa: CASSLERDSYGYTF; CDR3nt: TGTGCCAGCAGCTTAGAGAGGGACTCTTATGGCTACACCTTC
j_gene: TRBJ1-1; d_gene: -; v_gene: TRBV10-1; abundance: -; CDR3aa: CAKRVQGEAFF; CDR3nt: TGCGCCAAACGCGTACAGGGCGAAGCTTTCTTT
j_gene: TRBJ2-1; d_gene: TRBD1; v_gene: TRBV3-1/TRBV3-2; abundance: -; CDR3aa: CASSQGQGAYNEQFF; CDR3nt: TGTGCCAGCAGCCAAGGACAGGGAGCATACAATGAGCAGTTCTTC